These 29 T cell receptor beta chains originate from one sample sequenced in a study of response to subunit inactivated influenza vaccine. TCRdb re-called the RT-PCR reads with MiXCR, one entry per CDR3 protein. The sample shows over 400,000 distinct CDR3 sequences, approximately 11% of them seen only once. Sequenced material: PBMCs from blood, taken roughly 48 days after vaccination. These receptor sequences come from a man aged 50 to 60 who received an inactivated influenza vaccine.

The chain's CDR3 is CASSPTGPDSYEQYF. Written as DNA, the CDR3 is TGTGCCAGCAGCCCGACAGGACCCGACTCCTACGAGCAGTACTTC. V usage is TRBV7-3 and J usage is TRBJ2-7; D is perhaps TRBD1 (6 bases). The germline gives CDR1 SGHTA, CDR2 FQGTGA. This CDR3 region has 15 residues. V dropped 5 bases and J dropped 0 bases, with 14 bases sitting between them.

For the CDR3, the DNA is TGCAGCGCAAGAGCCCGGGACAACGACTACAATGAGCAGTTCTTC. This gives the protein CSARARDNDYNEQFF. This sequence joins TRBV29-1 and TRBJ2-1; weak D call: TRBD1 (6 bases). Trimming took 7 bases from V and 3 from J, leaving 19 bases between them. The V gene's germline CDR1 is SQVTM and CDR2 ANQGSEA. The CDR3 spans 15 residues.

This clonotype turned up a few times. The V gene is TRBV20-1, the J gene TRBJ2-1; no clear D gene. V was clipped by 6 bases and J by 4 bases, with 16 bases between them. The CDR3 loop spans 14 amino acids. CDR1 and CDR2 from the germline V gene are DFQATT and SNEGSKA (reference sequence). CDR3 sequence (DNA): TGCAGTGCCGCCGAGGCCTTCCAATACAATGAGCAGTTCTTC. This encodes CSAAEAFQYNEQFF.

This clonotype has ten or more counts. The CDR3 loop reads CSARFAGGPHEQFF. CDR3 nucleotides: TGCAGTGCTAGATTCGCGGGGGGGCCCCATGAGCAGTTCTTC. The chain uses TRBV20-1 and TRBJ2-1; TRBD2 aligns across 9 bases. This CDR3 is built from 14 residues. The V segment lost 2 bases and the J segment 8 bases; nucleotides outside the gene matches: 7. Germline CDR1 and CDR2: DFQATT and SNEGSKA (reference sequence).

J is TRBJ2-2 and V is TRBV4-2; 9 bases agree with TRBD1. Germline CDR1 reads LGHNA; CDR2 reads YNFKEQ. Germline trimming cut 1 base from V and 5 bases from J; bases unmatched to any gene: 5. The CDR3 length is 16 residues. The CDR3 loop reads CASSQAGQGRTGELFF. The CDR3 nucleotides read TGTGCCAGCAGCCAAGCGGGACAGGGTAGGACCGGGGAGCTGTTTTTT.

This clonotype was seen at least ten times. The chain carries TRBV4-2 and TRBJ2-1, with 15 bases aligning to TRBD2. The CDR3 covers 16 residues. J gave up 7 bases and V 1 base, and 2 bases lay outside the gene matches. The germline V gene encodes CDR1 LGHNA and CDR2 YNFKEQ. The CDR3, as DNA: TGTGCCAGCAGCCAAGGGACTAGCGGGGGGGCTAATGAGCAGTTCTTC. Its protein product is CASSQGTSGGANEQFF.

The chain is built from TRBV20-1 and TRBJ2-5; D is uncertain. CDR1 and CDR2 (germline): DFQATT, SNEGSKA (reference sequence). Trimming left V 0 bases short and J 0 bases short, with 14 bases between. CDR3 length: 16 amino acids. CDR3 residues: CSARDHVREYQETQYF. CDR3 bases: TGCAGTGCTAGAGATCACGTGAGAGAGTACCAAGAGACCCAGTACTTC.

This clonotype was observed many times. The chain has TRBV9 and TRBJ2-1, with TRBD2 matching over 14 bases. CDR1 is SGDLS and CDR2 is YYNGEE in the germline V gene. J lost 0 bases, V lost 3 bases, and 8 bases had no gene match. The CDR3 contains 19 residues. CDR3 DNA sequence: TGTGCCAGCAGCGCCCCGGGACTAGCGGGAGCGGGCTCCTACAATGAGCAGTTCTTC. Its protein is CASSAPGLAGAGSYNEQFF.

This clonotype appeared many times. The chain carries TRBV7-2 and TRBJ2-1; unclear D gene. CDR3 length: 14 amino acids. The V and J ends lost 2 bases and 7 bases respectively, with 12 bases between them. Germline CDR1 reads SGHTA; CDR2 reads FQGNSA. This chain's CDR3 is CASSLRARRNEQFF. The DNA of the CDR3 is TGTGCCAGCAGCTTACGGGCTAGAAGGAATGAGCAGTTCTTC.

The CDR3 reads CASSATGGGYTF. DNA for the CDR3: TGTGCCAGCAGCGCTACTGGGGGTGGCTACACCTTC. This chain links TRBV7-2 with TRBJ1-2; maybe TRBD1 (5 bases). This CDR3 is 12 amino acids long. Trimming cost V 5 bases and J 7 bases, with 11 bases left between them. Germline V gene data show CDR1 as SGHTA and CDR2 as FQGNSA. The full variable domain, completed using reference TRBV7-2 and TRBJ1-2, is GAGVSQSPSNKVTEKGKDVELRCDPISGHTALYWYRQSLGQGLEFLIYFQGNSAPDKSGLPSDRFSAERTGGSVSTLTIQRTQQEDSAVYLCASSATGGGYTFGSGTRLTVV.

The V and J genes are TRBV9 and TRBJ2-6; D is uncertain. Germline V gene data show CDR1 as SGDLS and CDR2 as YYNGEE. The V end was cut by 3 bases, the J end by 5 bases, with 6 bases between. This CDR3 has 13 amino acids. Here the CDR3 reads CASSGSWANVLTF. As DNA, the CDR3 is TGTGCCAGCAGCGGGTCATGGGCCAACGTCCTGACTTTC. Filled out from reference TRBV9 and TRBJ2-6, the complete variable domain reads DSGVTQTPKHLITATGQRVTLRCSPRSGDLSVYWYQQSLDQGLQFLIQYYNGEERAKGNILERFSAQQFPDLHSELNLSSLELGDSALYFCASSGSWANVLTFGAGSRLTVL.

This clonotype was seen a handful of times. This chain links TRBV5-6 with TRBJ1-1, with D possibly being TRBD1 (6 bases). This CDR3 is built from 15 residues. V dropped 2 bases and J dropped 6 bases, with 17 bases sitting between them. Germline CDR1 reads SGHDT; CDR2 reads YYEEEE. DNA of the CDR3: TGTGCCAGCAGCTTAGTGGGGGGGCGATTTGCTGAAGCTTTCTTT. It encodes CASSLVGGRFAEAFF.

At least ten counts were recorded for this clonotype. The V gene is TRBV7-8, the J gene TRBJ2-7; TRBD2 aligns across 13 bases. The trim removed 2 bases at V and 6 bases at J, leaving 7 bases unmatched. This CDR3 has 16 amino acids. Germline-derived CDR1 and CDR2 are SGHVS and FQNEAQ. CDR3 sequence reads: CASSLQGLAGVAEQYF. In DNA form, the CDR3 reads TGTGCCAGCAGCTTACAAGGACTAGCGGGAGTCGCCGAGCAGTACTTC.

The rearrangement links TRBV3-1 to TRBJ2-1, with 10 nucleotides matching TRBD2. Germline values: CDR1 LGHDT, CDR2 YNNKEL (reference sequence). The CDR3 is made up of 13 amino acids. Germline trimming cut 10 bases from V and 9 bases from J; bases unmatched to any gene: 9. In DNA form, the CDR3 reads TGTGCCACATCGGCTAGCGGGAGAAGTGAGCAGTTCTTC. This translates into CATSASGRSEQFF.

The chain links TRBV2 to TRBJ1-6; no clear D. Germline CDR1 and CDR2: SNHLY and FYNNEI. The CDR3 consists of 15 residues. The ends were cut back, 4 bases at V and 0 bases at J, with 7 bases in the middle. CDR3 in DNA: TGTGCCAGCAGTGGCAAGAGCTCCTATAATTCACCCCTCCACTTT. It codes for CASSGKSSYNSPLHF.

The chain is built from TRBV7-6 and TRBJ2-1; TRBD2 matches 13 bases. Germline-derived CDR1 and CDR2 are SGHVS and FNYEAQ. The CDR3 extends over 17 amino acids. Germline trimming cut 5 bases from V and 7 bases from J; bases unmatched to any gene: 11. The CDR3 coding sequence is TGTGCCAGCAGCCCCTCCGGACTAGCGGGAGCTCGTAATGAGCAGTTCTTC. Protein: CASSPSGLAGARNEQFF.

V gene TRBV7-2 combines with J gene TRBJ2-2; D is unclear. V lost 4 bases to trimming and J lost 1 base, with 10 bases between them. The CDR3 runs to 15 residues. Per germline, CDR1 SGHTA and CDR2 FQGNSA. The CDR3 DNA reads TGTGCCAGCAGCTCGACGGCAAAGAACACCGGGGAGCTGTTTTTT. The encoded protein is CASSSTAKNTGELFF.

The J gene is TRBJ2-1, the V gene TRBV24-1; 10 bases are a match to TRBD1. After removal of 4 bases from V and 4 bases from J, the junction contained 6 bases not matched to a gene. This CDR3 region has 16 residues. Per the germline V gene, CDR1 is KGHDR and CDR2 is SFDVKD. The DNA for the CDR3 is TGTGCCACCAGTGACTTCCCGGGACAGGGGTACAATGAGCAGTTCTTC. Translating gives CATSDFPGQGYNEQFF.

V is TRBV29-1 and J is TRBJ2-5; possibly TRBD1 or TRBD2 for D (5 bases each). Per germline, CDR1 SQVTM and CDR2 ANQGSEA. The CDR3 contains 14 residues. V was cut by 7 bases and J by 2 bases, with 17 bases left in between. CDR3 DNA: TGCAGCGGGCGTGGGACGGGGAGACAAGAGACCCAGTACTTC. It yields the protein CSGRGTGRQETQYF. Together with reference TRBV29-1 and TRBJ2-5, the CDR3 gives the full variable domain: SAVISQKPSRDICQRGTSLTIQCQVDSQVTMMFWYRQQPGQSLTLIATANQGSEATYESGFVIDKFPISRPNLTFSTLTVSNMSPEDSSIYLCSGRGTGRQETQYFGPGTRLLVL.

The J gene is TRBJ1-2, the V gene TRBV6-5; the D gene is possibly TRBD1 (5 bases). The germline CDR1 and CDR2 sequences are MNHEY and SVGAGI. This CDR3 has 15 residues. V was pared by 5 bases and J by 4 bases, with 17 bases between. As DNA, the CDR3 is TGTGCCAGCAGTCCCTCGGGACGGGGGAGCTATGGCTACACCTTC. Its translation is CASSPSGRGSYGYTF.

This chain uses TRBV6-2 or TRBV6-3 with TRBJ1-2, with 7 bases fitting TRBD1. CDR3 length: 15 amino acids. Germline CDR1 and CDR2: MNHEY and SVGEGT. V dropped 5 bases and J dropped 5; count of bases not matched to a gene: 11. CDR3 coding DNA: TGTGCCAGCAGTGCACGACAGGGCGTATGGTATGGCTACACCTTC. It yields the protein CASSARQGVWYGYTF.

This clonotype appeared a few times. This chain uses TRBV3-1 with TRBJ2-1; the match to TRBD2 covers 9 bases. With V trimmed by 1 base and J by 3 bases, 7 bases remained unmatched. CDR3 size: 17 residues. Germline V gives CDR1 LGHDT, CDR2 YNNKEL (reference sequence). The CDR3 DNA reads TGTGCCAGCAGCCAAGTTGGGGGTAGCGGGAGCTACAATGAGCAGTTCTTC. It yields the protein CASSQVGGSGSYNEQFF.

This clonotype has a count of ten or more. The rearrangement uses TRBV7-2 and TRBJ2-3; 9 positions agree with TRBD1. With 5 bases clipped from V and 5 bases from J, the junction kept 14 bases outside the gene matches. This CDR3 has 17 residues. CDR1 SGHTA and CDR2 FQGNSA come from the germline V gene. This chain's CDR3 is CASSVNFPGQGRDTQYF. The CDR3 DNA sequence: TGTGCCAGCAGCGTGAACTTCCCGGGACAGGGTAGAGATACGCAGTATTTT. Full variable domain (outside the CDR3, taken from reference TRBV7-2 and TRBJ2-3): GAGVSQSPSNKVTEKGKDVELRCDPISGHTALYWYRQSLGQGLEFLIYFQGNSAPDKSGLPSDRFSAERTGGSVSTLTIQRTQQEDSAVYLCASSVNFPGQGRDTQYFGPGTRLTVL.

This clonotype came up a few times. V gene TRBV24-1 combines with J gene TRBJ2-5; D gene uncertain. Per germline, CDR1 KGHDR and CDR2 SFDVKD. Trimming took 3 bases from V and 2 from J, leaving 6 bases between them. The CDR3 contains 13 residues. CDR3 coding DNA: TGTGCCACCAGTGATGGGTCACAAGAGACCCAGTACTTC. Translating it yields CATSDGSQETQYF.

V usage is TRBV27 and J usage is TRBJ2-5; D tentatively reads TRBD1 or TRBD2 (7 bases each). The CDR3 length is 13 residues. V gave up 8 bases and J gave up 6 bases, with 16 bases separating them. Germline CDR1 reads MNHEY; CDR2 reads SMNVEV (reference sequence). CDR3 residues: CASGRQGGKTQYF. The CDR3 bases are TGTGCCAGCGGAAGACAGGGAGGGAAGACCCAGTACTTC.

This clonotype was detected ten times or more. The V and J genes are TRBV24-1 and TRBJ2-1, with TRBD2 matching over 10 bases. V dropped 4 bases and J dropped 11; count of bases not matched to a gene: 16. The CDR3 consists of 17 residues. Germline V lookup: CDR1 KGHDR, CDR2 SFDVKD. DNA for the CDR3: TGTGCCACCAGTGACTTCACTAGCGGGAATTACCGGGAGCAGCAGTTCTTC. Translation gives CATSDFTSGNYREQQFF.

A few counts support this clonotype. V is TRBV29-1 and J is TRBJ2-3, with a tentative D call TRBD1 (6 bases). Germline CDR1 and CDR2: SQVTM and ANQGSEA. Trimming took 8 bases from V and 0 from J, leaving 27 bases between them. The CDR3 contains 18 residues. For the CDR3, the DNA is TGCAGCCCAATTGTCCCCCGGGGCAGGGGTAAAAGCACAGATACGCAGTATTTT. Translating it yields CSPIVPRGRGKSTDTQYF.

This clonotype has at least ten counts. The chain links TRBV29-1 to TRBJ2-1; the match to TRBD2 covers 9 bases. This CDR3 is 16 amino acids long. CDR1 SQVTM and CDR2 ANQGSEA come from the germline V gene. With V trimmed by 3 bases and J by 0 bases, 6 bases remained unmatched. The CDR3 bases are TGCAGCGTTGAGGGCCTAGCGGGAAGCTCCTACAATGAGCAGTTCTTC. This gives the protein CSVEGLAGSSYNEQFF.

This clonotype turned up a few times. The CDR3 DNA follows: TGCAGTGCCCAACCCCGGGGGTTCACAAACATTCAGTACTTC. Its translation is CSAQPRGFTNIQYF. The chain uses TRBV20-1 and TRBJ2-4, with D possibly matching TRBD2 (6 bases). This CDR3 has 14 residues. The germline V gene has CDR1 DFQATT and CDR2 SNEGSKA (reference sequence). The V gene lost 6 bases and the J gene lost 6 bases, with 18 bases spanning the gap.